The sequence of this TCR beta chain was determined in a study of blood T cell repertoires in COVID-19. Study background: Sites across the United States, Italy and Spain contributed samples from acute and convalescent COVID-19.

Authors' methods: Estimated nucleated cell counts came from reference gene primer amplification. Profiled with immunoSEQ multiplex PCR; TCRdb holds only in-frame clones, not every one. The V and J calls and clone size come from that table; D and trimming were worked out from the DNA. Among around 140,000 clones listed, 70% to 90% were seen once. The TCR was taken from a woman aged 55-69 years with acute or convalescent COVID-19. What was sequenced was peripheral blood.

CDR3 DNA: TGTGCCAGCAGCCGTAGCGGGGGGGCAACCGGGGAGCTGTTTTTT. This translates into CASSRSGGATGELFF. V usage is TRBV6-5 and J usage is TRBJ2-2; 11 positions agree with TRBD2. The V gene end was trimmed by 6 bases and the J gene end by 5 bases; junction bases not matched to a gene: 5. The V gene's germline CDR1 is MNHEY and CDR2 SVGAGI. This CDR3 is built from 15 residues.